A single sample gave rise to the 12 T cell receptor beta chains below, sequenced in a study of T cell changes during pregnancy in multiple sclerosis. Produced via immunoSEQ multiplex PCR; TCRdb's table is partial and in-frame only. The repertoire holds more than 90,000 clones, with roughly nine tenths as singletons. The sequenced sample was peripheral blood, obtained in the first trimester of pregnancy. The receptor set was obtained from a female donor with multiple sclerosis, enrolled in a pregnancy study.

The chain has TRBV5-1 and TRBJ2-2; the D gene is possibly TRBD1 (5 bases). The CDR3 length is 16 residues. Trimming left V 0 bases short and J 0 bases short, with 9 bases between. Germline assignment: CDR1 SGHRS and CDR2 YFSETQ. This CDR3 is CASSLAGHTNTGELFF. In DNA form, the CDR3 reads TGCGCCAGCAGCTTGGCCGGACACACGAACACCGGGGAGCTGTTTTTT.

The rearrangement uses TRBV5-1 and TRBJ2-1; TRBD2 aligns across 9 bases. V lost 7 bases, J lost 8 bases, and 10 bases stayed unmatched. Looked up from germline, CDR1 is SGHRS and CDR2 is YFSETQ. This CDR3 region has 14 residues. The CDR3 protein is CASDPSGAGDEQFF. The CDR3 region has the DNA TGCGCCAGCGATCCTAGCGGGGCCGGGGATGAGCAGTTCTTC.

The CDR3 DNA reads TGCGCCAGCAGCTGGCGGGCAGATCGACCCGGACTAGCGGGAGGGAACTACGAGCAGTACTTC. This translates into CASSWRADRPGLAGGNYEQYF. V is TRBV5-1 and J is TRBJ2-7; 15 bases are a match to TRBD2. The CDR3 length is 21 residues. With 3 bases clipped from V and 3 bases from J, the junction kept 19 bases outside the gene matches. The V gene's germline CDR1 is SGHRS and CDR2 YFSETQ.

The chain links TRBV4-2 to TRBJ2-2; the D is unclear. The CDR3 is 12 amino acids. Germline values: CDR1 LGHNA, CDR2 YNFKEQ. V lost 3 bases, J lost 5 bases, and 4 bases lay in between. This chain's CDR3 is CASSQTTGELFF. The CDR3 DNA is TGTGCCAGCAGCCAGACAACCGGGGAGCTGTTTTTT.

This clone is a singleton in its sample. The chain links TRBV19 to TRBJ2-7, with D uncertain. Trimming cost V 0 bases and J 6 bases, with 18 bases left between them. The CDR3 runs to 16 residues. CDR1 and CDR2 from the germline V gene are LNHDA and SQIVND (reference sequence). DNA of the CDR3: TGTGCCAGTAGTATAGATCGAACAGTGGGTGATGGCGAGCAGTACTTC. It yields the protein CASSIDRTVGDGEQYF. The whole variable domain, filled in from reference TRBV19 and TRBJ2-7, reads DGGITQSPKYLFRKEGQNVTLSCEQNLNHDAMYWYRQDPGQGLRLIYYSQIVNDFQKGDIAEGYSVSREKKESFPLTVTSAQKNPTAFYLCASSIDRTVGDGEQYFGPGTRLTVT.

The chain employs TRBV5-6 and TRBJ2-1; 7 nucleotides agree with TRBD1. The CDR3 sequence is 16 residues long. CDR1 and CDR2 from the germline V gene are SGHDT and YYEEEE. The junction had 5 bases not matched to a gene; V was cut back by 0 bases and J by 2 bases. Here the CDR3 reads CASSLGSGTAYNEQFF. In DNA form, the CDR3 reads TGTGCCAGCAGCTTGGGGTCAGGGACAGCCTACAATGAGCAGTTCTTC. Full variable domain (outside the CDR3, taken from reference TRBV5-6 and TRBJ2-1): DAGVTQSPTHLIKTRGQQVTLRCSPKSGHDTVSWYQQALGQGPQFIFQYYEEEERQRGNFPDRFSGHQFPNYSSELNVNALLLGDSALYLCASSLGSGTAYNEQFFGPGTRLTVL.

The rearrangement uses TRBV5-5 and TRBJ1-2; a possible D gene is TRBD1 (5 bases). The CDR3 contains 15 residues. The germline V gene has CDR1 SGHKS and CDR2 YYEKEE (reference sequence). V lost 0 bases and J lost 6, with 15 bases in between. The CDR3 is CASSLARVDKNGYTF. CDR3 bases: TGTGCCAGCAGCTTGGCCAGGGTTGACAAGAATGGCTACACCTTC. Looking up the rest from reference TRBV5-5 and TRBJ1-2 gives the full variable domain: DAGVTQSPTHLIKTRGQQVTLRCSPISGHKSVSWYQQVLGQGPQFIFQYYEKEERGRGNFPDRFSARQFPNYSSELNVNALLLGDSALYLCASSLARVDKNGYTFGSGTRLTVV.

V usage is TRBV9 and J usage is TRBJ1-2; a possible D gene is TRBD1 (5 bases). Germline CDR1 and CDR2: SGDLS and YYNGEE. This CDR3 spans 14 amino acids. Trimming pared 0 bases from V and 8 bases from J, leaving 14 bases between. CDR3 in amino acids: CASSVGEGYEGYTF. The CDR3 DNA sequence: TGTGCCAGCAGCGTAGGGGAGGGGTATGAGGGCTACACCTTC.

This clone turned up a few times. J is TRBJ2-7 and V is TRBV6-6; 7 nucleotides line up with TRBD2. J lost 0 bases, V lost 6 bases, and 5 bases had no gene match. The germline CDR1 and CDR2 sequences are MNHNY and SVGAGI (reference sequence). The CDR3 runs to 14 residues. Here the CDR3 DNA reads TGTGCCAGCAGCCAAGAGCGGGGCTCCTACGAGCAGTACTTC. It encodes CASSQERGSYEQYF.

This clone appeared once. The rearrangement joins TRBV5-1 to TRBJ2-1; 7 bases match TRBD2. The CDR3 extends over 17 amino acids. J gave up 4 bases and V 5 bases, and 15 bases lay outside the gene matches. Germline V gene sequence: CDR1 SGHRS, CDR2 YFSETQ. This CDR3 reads CASSYGERDLSYNEQFF. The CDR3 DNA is TGCGCCAGCAGTTACGGGGAGCGGGATTTGTCTTACAATGAGCAGTTCTTC.

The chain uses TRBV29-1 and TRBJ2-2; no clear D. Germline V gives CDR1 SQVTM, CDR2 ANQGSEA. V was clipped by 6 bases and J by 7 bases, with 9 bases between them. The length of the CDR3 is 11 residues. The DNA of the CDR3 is TGCAGCGTGGAAACGAGCGGGGAGCTGTTTTTT. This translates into CSVETSGELFF.

CDR3 residues: CASSLLTGIEQYF. The CDR3 bases are TGTGCCAGCAGTTTACTAACGGGGATTGAGCAGTACTTC. The chain is built from TRBV27 and TRBJ2-7; TRBD2 might be the D (5 bases). This CDR3 is built from 13 residues. Germline V gene data show CDR1 as MNHEY and CDR2 as SMNVEV (reference sequence). Trimming shortened V by 2 bases and J by 7 bases, and 12 bases separated the two germline ends.